This is a list of T cell receptor beta chains from one sample in a study of CD8 T cells in ankylosing spondylitis. TCRdb used MiXCR to reprocess the 5' RACE reads, holding one entry per CDR3 protein. The sample consists of around 91,000 distinct CDR3 sequences, just under 9% of them appearing once. Input material: blood, either unsorted or a sorted T cell fraction (not recorded which). The source is a male donor with ankylosing spondylitis. The CDR3 runs from the conserved cysteine through the conserved F or W. Each record gives: clone size, V gene, J gene, D gene, CDR3 protein, CDR3 DNA. A D gene is named only where the DNA matches it firmly. Clone size is shown for a subset of rows, as once, few, many or a class of expanded clone.

>-|TRBV27|TRBJ2-1|TRBD1
CASSLRDRGSYKRFF
TGTGCCAGCAGTCTCCGGGACAGGGGTTCATATAAGCGGTTCTTC
>many|TRBV20-1|TRBJ1-5|-
CSARDRVEFQIGPQHF
TGCAGTGCTAGAGATCGGGTCGAGTTCCAAATAGGGCCCCAGCATTTT
>many|TRBV12-3/TRBV12-4|TRBJ2-3|-
CASSLSPDTQYF
TGTGCCAGCAGTTTGTCACCAGATACGCAGTATTTT
>many|TRBV27|TRBJ2-7|TRBD1
CASSLGDRESFEQYF
TGTGCCAGCAGTCTAGGGGACAGGGAAAGTTTCGAGCAGTACTTC
>many|TRBV3-1|TRBJ2-7|-
CASSQALGSKREYF
TGTGCCAGCAGCCAGGCCCTTGGAAGCAAAAGGGAGTACTTC
>many|TRBV7-9|TRBJ2-2|TRBD1
CASSSTGVGTGELFF
TGTGCCAGCAGCTCCACAGGGGTCGGTACCGGGGAGCTGTTTTTT
>many|TRBV4-1|TRBJ2-1|TRBD1
CASSPGTDSNEQFF
TGCGCCAGCAGCCCCGGGACAGACTCCAATGAGCAGTTCTTC
>few|TRBV7-7|TRBJ2-1|-
CASSPGTDMSSYNEQFF
TGTGCCAGCAGCCCAGGTACGGACATGAGCTCCTACAATGAGCAGTTCTTC
>few|TRBV5-1|TRBJ2-5|-
CASSLASRLEEVETQYF
TGCGCCAGCAGCTTGGCCTCTCGGCTTGAGGAGGTAGAGACCCAGTACTTC
>many|TRBV12-3/TRBV12-4|TRBJ2-1|TRBD2
CASSLGGRGYNEQFF
TGTGCCAGCAGTTTGGGCGGGAGGGGTTACAATGAGCAGTTCTTC
>-|TRBV6-4|TRBJ1-2|-
CASSDGSLFTF
TGTGCCAGCAGTGATGGCAGCTTATTCACCTTC
>-|TRBV20-1|TRBJ2-1|TRBD2
CSAGPGSGTSGRPYNEQFF
TGCAGTGCTGGTCCGGGATCTGGGACTAGCGGGAGGCCCTACAATGAGCAGTTCTTC
>many|TRBV7-9|TRBJ2-1|-
CASSSDYEYNEQFF
TGTGCCAGCAGCTCGGACTACGAGTACAATGAGCAGTTCTTC
>many|TRBV29-1|TRBJ2-3|-
CSVIGEGRDTQYF
TGCAGCGTTATCGGTGAGGGCCGGGATACGCAGTATTTT